This T cell receptor (beta chain) was retrieved from a study of breast tumors, draining lymph nodes, adjacent tissues. Study observations and caveats: Tumor T cell lymph node origin was a supported hypothesis, not proven.

The lymph nodes were axillary draining lymph nodes from breast cancer patients. This clonotype showed up just once. Its antigen is not identified. A read error may explain this, as a much larger clone is one base away. TCRdb re-called the multiplex PCR reads through MiXCR, storing one row per CDR3 protein. The repertoire holds 200,000 or so distinct CDR3 sequences, with over 25% as singletons. Trimming cost V 6 bases and J 1 base; bases outside gene matches: 5. The CDR3 totals 15 residues. Germline V gene lookup returns CDR1 MNHEY and CDR2 SVGAGI. Material for sequencing was axillary lymph node tissue. This receptor was taken from a female donor with breast cancer. Some clones in this sample may be carry-over from other donors' samples. The chain combines TRBV6-5 with TRBJ1-5, with 8 positions matching TRBD1. In nucleotides, the CDR3 is TGTGCCAGCAGCCCTACAGGGGGAAGCAATCAGCCCCAGCATTTT. This encodes CASSPTGGSNQPQHF.